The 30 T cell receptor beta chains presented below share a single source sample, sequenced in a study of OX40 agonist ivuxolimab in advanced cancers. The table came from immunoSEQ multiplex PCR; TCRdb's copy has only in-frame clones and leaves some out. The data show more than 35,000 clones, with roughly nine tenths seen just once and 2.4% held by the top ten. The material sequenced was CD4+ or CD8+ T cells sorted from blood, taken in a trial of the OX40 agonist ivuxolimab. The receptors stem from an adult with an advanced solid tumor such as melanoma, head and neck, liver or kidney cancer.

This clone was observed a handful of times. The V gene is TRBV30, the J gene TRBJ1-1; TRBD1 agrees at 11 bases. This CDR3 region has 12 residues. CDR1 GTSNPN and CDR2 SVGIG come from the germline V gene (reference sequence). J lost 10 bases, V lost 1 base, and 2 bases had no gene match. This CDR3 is CAWSEDRGRAFF. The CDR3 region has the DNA TGTGCCTGGAGTGAGGACAGGGGGCGAGCTTTCTTT.

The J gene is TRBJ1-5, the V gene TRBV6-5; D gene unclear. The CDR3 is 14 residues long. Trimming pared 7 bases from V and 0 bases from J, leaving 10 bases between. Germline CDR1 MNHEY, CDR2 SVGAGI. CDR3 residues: CASKGSYSNQPQHF. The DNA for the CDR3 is TGTGCCAGCAAAGGGAGTTATAGCAATCAGCCCCAGCATTTT.

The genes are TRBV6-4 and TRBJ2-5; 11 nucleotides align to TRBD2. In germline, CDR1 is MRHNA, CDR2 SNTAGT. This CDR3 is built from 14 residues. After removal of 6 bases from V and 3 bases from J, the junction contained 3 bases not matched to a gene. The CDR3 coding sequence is TGTGCCAGCAGGACTAGCGGGGAGGAAGAGACCCAGTACTTC. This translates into CASRTSGEEETQYF.

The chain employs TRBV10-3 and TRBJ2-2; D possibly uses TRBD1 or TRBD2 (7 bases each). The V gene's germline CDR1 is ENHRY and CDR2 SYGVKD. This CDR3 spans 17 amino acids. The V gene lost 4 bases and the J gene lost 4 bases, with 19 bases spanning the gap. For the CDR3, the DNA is TGTGCCATCAGTGGACAGGGTAAAGCGGGATTCACCGGGGAGCTGTTTTTT. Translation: CAISGQGKAGFTGELFF.

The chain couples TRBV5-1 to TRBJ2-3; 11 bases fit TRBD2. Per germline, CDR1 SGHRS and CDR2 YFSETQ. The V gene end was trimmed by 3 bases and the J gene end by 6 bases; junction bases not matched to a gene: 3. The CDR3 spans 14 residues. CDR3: CASSYSGGGDTQYF. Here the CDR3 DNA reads TGCGCCAGCAGCTATAGCGGGGGGGGCGATACGCAGTATTTT.

CDR3 DNA sequence: TGTGCCAGCACCCGCGGGGGGGCGGGAGATACGCAGTATTTT. Residues: CASTRGGAGDTQYF. This chain links TRBV6-6 with TRBJ2-3; 9 nucleotides align to TRBD2. Germline V CDR1 and CDR2: MNHNY, SVGAGI (reference sequence). J gave up 5 bases and V 7 bases, and 7 bases lay outside the gene matches. CDR3 size: 14 residues.

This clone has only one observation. The CDR3 nucleotides read TGTGCCAGCGGCCTTGGGCCAGACAATGAGCAGTTCTTC. Its translation is CASGLGPDNEQFF. The chain employs TRBV7-3 and TRBJ2-1; D is uncertain. Per the germline V gene, CDR1 is SGHTA and CDR2 is FQGTGA. The CDR3 contains 13 residues. Trimming took off 8 bases at V and 5 bases at J, with 13 bases between the two ends.

DNA of the CDR3: TGTGCTAGTGCCCCCGGACGGAATCAGCCCCAGCATTTT. Encoded protein: CASAPGRNQPQHF. The rearrangement links TRBV12-5 to TRBJ1-5; D not certain. Germline V gene data show CDR1 as LGHNT and CDR2 as FRNRAP. The CDR3 runs to 13 residues. Trimming took off 7 bases at V and 4 bases at J, with 11 bases between the two ends.

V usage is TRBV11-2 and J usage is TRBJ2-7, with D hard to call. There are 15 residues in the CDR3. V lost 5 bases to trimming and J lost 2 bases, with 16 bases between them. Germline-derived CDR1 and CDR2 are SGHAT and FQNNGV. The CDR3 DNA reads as TGTGCCAGCAGCCTCCCACGCGGACGGACCTACGAGCAGTACTTC. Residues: CASSLPRGRTYEQYF.

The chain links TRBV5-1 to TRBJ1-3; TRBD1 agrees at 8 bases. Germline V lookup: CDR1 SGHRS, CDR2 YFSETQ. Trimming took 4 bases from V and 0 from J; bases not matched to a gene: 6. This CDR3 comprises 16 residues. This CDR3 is CASSRATGGSGNTIYF. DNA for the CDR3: TGCGCCAGCAGCCGCGCCACAGGGGGCTCTGGAAACACCATATATTTT.

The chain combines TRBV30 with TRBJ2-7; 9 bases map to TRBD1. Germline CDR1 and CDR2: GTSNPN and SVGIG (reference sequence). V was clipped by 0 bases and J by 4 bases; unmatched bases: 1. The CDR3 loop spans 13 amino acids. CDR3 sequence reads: CAWSVGQGYEQYF. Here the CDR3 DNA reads TGTGCCTGGAGTGTAGGACAGGGGTACGAGCAGTACTTC.

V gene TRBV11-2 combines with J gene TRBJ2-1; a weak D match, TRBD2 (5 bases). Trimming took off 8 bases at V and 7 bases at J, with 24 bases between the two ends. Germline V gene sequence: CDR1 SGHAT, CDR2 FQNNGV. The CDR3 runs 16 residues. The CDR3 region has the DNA TGTGCCAGCGGGTTAGGACTGGCAGGTGGTACAAATGAGCAGTTCTTC. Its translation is CASGLGLAGGTNEQFF.

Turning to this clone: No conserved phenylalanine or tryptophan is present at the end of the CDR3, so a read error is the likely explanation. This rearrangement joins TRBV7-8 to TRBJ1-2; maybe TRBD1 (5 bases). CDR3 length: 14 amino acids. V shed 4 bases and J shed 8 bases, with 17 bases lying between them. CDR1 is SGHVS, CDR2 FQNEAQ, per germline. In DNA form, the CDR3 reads TGTGCCAGCAGCTCCGATACCCTGGGGGGGGGCTACACCCTC. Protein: CASSSDTLGGGYTL.

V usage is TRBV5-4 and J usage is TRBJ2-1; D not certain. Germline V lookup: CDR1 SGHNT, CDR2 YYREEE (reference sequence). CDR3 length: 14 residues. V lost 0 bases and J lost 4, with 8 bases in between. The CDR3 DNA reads TGTGCCAGCAGCTTGGTTGGTGAGTACAATGAGCAGTTCTTC. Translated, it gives CASSLVGEYNEQFF. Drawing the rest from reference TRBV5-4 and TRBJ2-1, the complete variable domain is ETGVTQSPTHLIKTRGQQVTLRCSSQSGHNTVSWYQQALGQGPQFIFQYYREEENGRGNFPPRFSGLQFPNYSSELNVNALELDDSALYLCASSLVGEYNEQFFGPGTRLTVL.

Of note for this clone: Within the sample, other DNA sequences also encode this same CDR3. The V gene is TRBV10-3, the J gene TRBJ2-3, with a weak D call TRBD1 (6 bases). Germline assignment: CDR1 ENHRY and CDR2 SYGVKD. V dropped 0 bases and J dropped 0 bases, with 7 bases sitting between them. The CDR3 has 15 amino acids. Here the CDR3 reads CAISESQGSTDTQYF. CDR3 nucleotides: TGTGCCATCAGTGAGTCGCAGGGGAGCACAGATACGCAGTATTTT.

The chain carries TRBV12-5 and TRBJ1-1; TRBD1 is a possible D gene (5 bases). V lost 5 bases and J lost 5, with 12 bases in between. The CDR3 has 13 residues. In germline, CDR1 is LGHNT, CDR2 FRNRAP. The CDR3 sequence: CASGTDQGTEAFF. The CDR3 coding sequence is TGTGCTAGTGGTACCGACCAGGGTACTGAAGCTTTCTTT.

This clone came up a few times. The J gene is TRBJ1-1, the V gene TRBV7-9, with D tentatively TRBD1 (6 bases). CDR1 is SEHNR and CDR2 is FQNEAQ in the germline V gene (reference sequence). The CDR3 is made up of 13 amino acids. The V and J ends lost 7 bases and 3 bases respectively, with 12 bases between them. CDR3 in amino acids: CASNRDKDTEAFF. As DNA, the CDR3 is TGTGCCAGCAACCGGGACAAAGACACTGAAGCTTTCTTT. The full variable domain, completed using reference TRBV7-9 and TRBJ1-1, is DTGVSQNPRHKITKRGQNVTFRCDPISEHNRLYWYRQTLGQGPEFLTYFQNEAQLEKSRLLSDRFSAERPKGSFSTLEIQRTEQGDSAMYLCASNRDKDTEAFFGQGTRLTVV.

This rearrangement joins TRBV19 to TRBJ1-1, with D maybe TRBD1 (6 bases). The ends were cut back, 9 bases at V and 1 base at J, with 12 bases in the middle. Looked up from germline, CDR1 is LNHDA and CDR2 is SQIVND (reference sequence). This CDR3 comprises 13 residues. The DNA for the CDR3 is TGTGCCAGCAGCCGGGACAAGAACACTGAAGCTTTCTTT. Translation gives CASSRDKNTEAFF. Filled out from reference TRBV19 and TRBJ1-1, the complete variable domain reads DGGITQSPKYLFRKEGQNVTLSCEQNLNHDAMYWYRQDPGQGLRLIYYSQIVNDFQKGDIAEGYSVSREKKESFPLTVTSAQKNPTAFYLCASSRDKNTEAFFGQGTRLTVV.

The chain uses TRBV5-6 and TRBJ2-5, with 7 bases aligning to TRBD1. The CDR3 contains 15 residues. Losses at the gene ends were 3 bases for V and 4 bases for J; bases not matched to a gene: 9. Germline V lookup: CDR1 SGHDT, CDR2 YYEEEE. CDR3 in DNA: TGTGCCAGCAGCTCGGGCAGGGGGAACGGAGAGACCCAGTACTTC. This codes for CASSSGRGNGETQYF.

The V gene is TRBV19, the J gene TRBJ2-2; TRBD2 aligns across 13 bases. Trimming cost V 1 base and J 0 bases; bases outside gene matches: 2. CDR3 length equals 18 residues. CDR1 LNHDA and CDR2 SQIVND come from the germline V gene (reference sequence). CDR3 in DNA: TGTGCCAGTAGTATAGGACTAGCGGGGGGAACGAACACCGGGGAGCTGTTTTTT. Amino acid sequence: CASSIGLAGGTNTGELFF.

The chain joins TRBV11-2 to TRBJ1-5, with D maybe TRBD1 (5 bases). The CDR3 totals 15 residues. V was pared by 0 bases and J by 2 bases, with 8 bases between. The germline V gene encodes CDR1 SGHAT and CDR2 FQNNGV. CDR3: CASSLDAGRNQPQHF. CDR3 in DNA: TGTGCCAGCAGCTTAGATGCGGGGCGCAATCAGCCCCAGCATTTT.

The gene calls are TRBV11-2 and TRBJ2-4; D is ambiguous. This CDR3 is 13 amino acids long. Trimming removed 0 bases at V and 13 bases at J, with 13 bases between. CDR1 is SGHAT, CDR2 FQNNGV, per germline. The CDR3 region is CASSLDLAGEQYF. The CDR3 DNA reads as TGTGCCAGCAGCTTAGATTTAGCAGGAGAACAGTACTTC.

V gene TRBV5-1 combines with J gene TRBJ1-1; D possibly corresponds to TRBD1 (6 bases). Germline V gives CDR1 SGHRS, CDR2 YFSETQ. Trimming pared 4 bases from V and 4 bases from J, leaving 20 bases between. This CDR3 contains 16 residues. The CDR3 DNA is TGCGCCAGCAGCCCTCGGGGGGGGCGGGTTGGCACTGAAGCTTTCTTT. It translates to CASSPRGGRVGTEAFF.

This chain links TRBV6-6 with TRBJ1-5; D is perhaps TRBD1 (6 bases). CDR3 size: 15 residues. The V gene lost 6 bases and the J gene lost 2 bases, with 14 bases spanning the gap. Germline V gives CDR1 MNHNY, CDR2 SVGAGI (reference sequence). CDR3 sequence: CASSYPSGGNQPQHF. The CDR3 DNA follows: TGTGCCAGCAGCTACCCCTCAGGGGGCAATCAGCCCCAGCATTTT.

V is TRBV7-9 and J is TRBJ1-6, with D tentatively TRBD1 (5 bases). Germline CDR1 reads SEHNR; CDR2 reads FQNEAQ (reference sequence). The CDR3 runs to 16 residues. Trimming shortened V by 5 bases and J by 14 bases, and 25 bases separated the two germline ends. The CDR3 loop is CASSRTAGLTYSALHF. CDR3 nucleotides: TGTGCCAGCAGCCGGACGGCAGGGCTAACCTATTCGGCCCTCCACTTT. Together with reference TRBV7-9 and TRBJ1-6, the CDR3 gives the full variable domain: DTGVSQNPRHKITKRGQNVTFRCDPISEHNRLYWYRQTLGQGPEFLTYFQNEAQLEKSRLLSDRFSAERPKGSFSTLEIQRTEQGDSAMYLCASSRTAGLTYSALHFGNGTRLTVT.

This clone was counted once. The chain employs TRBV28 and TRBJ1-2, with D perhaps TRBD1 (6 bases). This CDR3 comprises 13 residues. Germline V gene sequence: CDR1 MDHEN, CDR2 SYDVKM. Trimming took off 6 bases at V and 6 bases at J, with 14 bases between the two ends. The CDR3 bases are TGTGCCAGCAGCCTACAGGGAGTCGATGGCTACACCTTC. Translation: CASSLQGVDGYTF.

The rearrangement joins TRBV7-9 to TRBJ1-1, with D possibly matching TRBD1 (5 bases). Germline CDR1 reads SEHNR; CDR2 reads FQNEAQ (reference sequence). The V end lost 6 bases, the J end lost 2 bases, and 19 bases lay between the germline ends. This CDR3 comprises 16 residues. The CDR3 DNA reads TGTGCCAGCAGTCTCCAAGGAGGTGGGGGAAACACTGAAGCTTTCTTT. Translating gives CASSLQGGGGNTEAFF.

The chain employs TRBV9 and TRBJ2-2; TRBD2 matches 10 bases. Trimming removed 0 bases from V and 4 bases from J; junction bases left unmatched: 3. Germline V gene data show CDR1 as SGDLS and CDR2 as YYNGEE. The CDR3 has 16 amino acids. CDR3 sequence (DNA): TGTGCCAGCAGCGTAGGAAGCGGGGGGGCCACCGGGGAGCTGTTTTTT. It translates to CASSVGSGGATGELFF.

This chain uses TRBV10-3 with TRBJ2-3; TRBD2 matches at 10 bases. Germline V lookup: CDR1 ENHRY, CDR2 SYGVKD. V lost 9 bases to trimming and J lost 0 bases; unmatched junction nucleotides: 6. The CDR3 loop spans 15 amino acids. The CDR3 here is CAISATSGSTDTQYF. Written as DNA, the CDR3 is TGTGCCATTTCCGCGACTAGCGGGAGCACAGATACGCAGTATTTT.

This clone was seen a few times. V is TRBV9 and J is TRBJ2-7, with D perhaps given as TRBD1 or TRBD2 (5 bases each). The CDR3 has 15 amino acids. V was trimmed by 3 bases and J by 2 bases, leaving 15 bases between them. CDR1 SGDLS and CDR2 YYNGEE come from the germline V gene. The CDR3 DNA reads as TGTGCCAGCAGCGAGAGGGACGTTCAACCCTACGAGCAGTACTTC. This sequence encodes CASSERDVQPYEQYF.